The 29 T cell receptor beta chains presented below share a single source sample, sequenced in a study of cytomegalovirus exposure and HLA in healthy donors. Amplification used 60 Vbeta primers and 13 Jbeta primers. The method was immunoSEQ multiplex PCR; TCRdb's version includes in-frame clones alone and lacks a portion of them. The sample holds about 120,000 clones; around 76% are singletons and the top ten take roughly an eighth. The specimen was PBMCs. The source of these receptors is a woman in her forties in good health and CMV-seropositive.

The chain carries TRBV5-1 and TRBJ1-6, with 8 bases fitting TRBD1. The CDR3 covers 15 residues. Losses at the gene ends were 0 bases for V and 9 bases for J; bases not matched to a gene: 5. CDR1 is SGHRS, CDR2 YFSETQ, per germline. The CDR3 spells CASSLVQGGSSPLHF. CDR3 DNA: TGCGCCAGCAGCTTGGTACAGGGGGGGTCTTCACCCCTCCACTTT.

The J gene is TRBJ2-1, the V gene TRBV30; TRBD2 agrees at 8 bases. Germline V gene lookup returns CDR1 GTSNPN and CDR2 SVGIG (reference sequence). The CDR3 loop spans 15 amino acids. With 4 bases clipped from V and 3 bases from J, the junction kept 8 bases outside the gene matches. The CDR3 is CAWNPPGLGYNEQFF. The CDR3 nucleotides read TGTGCCTGGAACCCCCCGGGACTAGGCTACAATGAGCAGTTCTTC. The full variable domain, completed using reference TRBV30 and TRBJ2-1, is SQTIHQWPATLVQPVGSPLSLECTVEGTSNPNLYWYRQAAGRGLQLLFYSVGIGQISSEVPQNLSASRPQDRQFILSSKKLLLSDSGFYLCAWNPPGLGYNEQFFGPGTRLTVL.

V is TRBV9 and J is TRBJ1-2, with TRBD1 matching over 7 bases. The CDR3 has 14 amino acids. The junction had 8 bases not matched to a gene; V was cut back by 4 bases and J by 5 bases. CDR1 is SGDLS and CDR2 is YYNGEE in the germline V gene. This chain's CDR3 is CASSPTTGPYGYTF. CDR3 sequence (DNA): TGTGCCAGCAGCCCAACGACAGGGCCTTATGGCTACACCTTC.

In DNA, the CDR3 is TGTGCCAGCAGCGGTCGTGGGGGGGGTTTTAACTATGGCTACACCTTC. Protein sequence: CASSGRGGGFNYGYTF. V and J are TRBV9 and TRBJ1-2, with a tentative D call TRBD1 (5 bases). The ends were cut back, 3 bases at V and 1 base at J, with 16 bases in the middle. Germline lookup yields CDR1 SGDLS and CDR2 YYNGEE. The CDR3 length is 16 residues. Combining the CDR3 with reference TRBV9 and TRBJ1-2 gives the whole variable domain DSGVTQTPKHLITATGQRVTLRCSPRSGDLSVYWYQQSLDQGLQFLIQYYNGEERAKGNILERFSAQQFPDLHSELNLSSLELGDSALYFCASSGRGGGFNYGYTFGSGTRLTVV.

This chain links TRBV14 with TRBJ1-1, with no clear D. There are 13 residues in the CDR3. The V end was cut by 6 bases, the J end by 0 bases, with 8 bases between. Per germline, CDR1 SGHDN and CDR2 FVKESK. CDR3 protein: CASSHSLNTEAFF. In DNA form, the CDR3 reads TGTGCCAGCAGTCACAGCTTGAACACTGAAGCTTTCTTT.

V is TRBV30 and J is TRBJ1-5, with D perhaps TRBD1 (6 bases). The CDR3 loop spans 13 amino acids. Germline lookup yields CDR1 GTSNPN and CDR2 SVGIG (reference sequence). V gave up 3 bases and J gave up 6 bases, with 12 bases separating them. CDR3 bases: TGTGCCTGGAGCCGGGACACTAGTCAGCCCCAGCATTTT. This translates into CAWSRDTSQPQHF.

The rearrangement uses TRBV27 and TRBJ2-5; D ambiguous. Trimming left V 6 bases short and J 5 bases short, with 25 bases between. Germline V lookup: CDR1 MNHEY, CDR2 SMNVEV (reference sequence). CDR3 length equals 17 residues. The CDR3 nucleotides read TGTGCCAGCAGGACGAAGACTGTGTCCTCCCCGCGGGAGACCCAGTACTTC. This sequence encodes CASRTKTVSSPRETQYF.

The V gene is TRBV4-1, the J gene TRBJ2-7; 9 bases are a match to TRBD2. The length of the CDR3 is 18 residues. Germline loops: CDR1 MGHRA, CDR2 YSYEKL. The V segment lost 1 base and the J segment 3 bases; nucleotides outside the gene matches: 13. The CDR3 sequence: CASSQVLPASSGDYEQYF. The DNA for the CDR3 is TGCGCCAGCAGCCAAGTGCTCCCAGCTTCTAGCGGGGACTACGAGCAGTACTTC.

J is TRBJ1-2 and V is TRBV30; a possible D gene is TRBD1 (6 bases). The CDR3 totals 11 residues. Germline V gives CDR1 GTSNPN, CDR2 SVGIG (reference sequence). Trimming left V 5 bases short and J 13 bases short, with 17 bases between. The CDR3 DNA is TGTGCCTGGGGGGAACAGGGTGACGGCACCTTC. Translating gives CAWGEQGDGTF.

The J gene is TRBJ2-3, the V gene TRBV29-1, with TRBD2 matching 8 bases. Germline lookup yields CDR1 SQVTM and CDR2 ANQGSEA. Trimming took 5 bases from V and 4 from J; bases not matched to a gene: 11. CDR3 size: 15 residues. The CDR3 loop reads CSVSSGTSSSDTQYF. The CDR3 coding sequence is TGCAGCGTTAGCTCCGGGACTAGTTCCTCAGATACGCAGTATTTT.

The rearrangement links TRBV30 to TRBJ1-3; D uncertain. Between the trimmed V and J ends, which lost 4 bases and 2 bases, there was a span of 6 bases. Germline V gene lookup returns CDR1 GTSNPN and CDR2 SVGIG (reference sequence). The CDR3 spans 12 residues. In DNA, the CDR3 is TGTGCCTGGATTCTACCTGGAAACACCATATATTTT. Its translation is CAWILPGNTIYF.

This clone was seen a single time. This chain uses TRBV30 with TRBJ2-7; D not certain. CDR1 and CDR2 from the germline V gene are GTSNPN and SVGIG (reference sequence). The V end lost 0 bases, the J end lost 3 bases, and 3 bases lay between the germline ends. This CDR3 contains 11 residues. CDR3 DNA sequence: TGTGCCTGGAGTGTCAGCTACGAGCAGTACTTC. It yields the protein CAWSVSYEQYF.

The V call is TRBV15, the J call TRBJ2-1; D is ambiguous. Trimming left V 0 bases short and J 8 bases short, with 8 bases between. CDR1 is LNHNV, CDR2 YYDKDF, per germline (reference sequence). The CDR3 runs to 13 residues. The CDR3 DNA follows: TGTGCCACCAGCAGAGATGTGGCCGATGAGCAGTTCTTC. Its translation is CATSRDVADEQFF.

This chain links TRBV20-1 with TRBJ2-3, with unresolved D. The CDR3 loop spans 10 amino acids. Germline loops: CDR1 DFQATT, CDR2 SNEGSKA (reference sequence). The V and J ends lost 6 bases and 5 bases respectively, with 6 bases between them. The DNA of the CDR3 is TGCAGTGCCTTCCTAGATACGCAGTATTTT. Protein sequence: CSAFLDTQYF.

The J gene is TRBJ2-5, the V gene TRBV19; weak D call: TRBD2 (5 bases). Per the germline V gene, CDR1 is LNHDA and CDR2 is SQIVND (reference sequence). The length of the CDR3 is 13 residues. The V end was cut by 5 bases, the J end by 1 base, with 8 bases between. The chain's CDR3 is CASSLDFQETQYF. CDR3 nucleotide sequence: TGTGCCAGTAGTTTGGACTTCCAAGAGACCCAGTACTTC.

CDR3 nucleotides: TGCGCCAGCAGTATAGGACTAGCGGGGGGCTCCAATGAGCAGTTCTTC. Protein: CASSIGLAGGSNEQFF. The rearrangement links TRBV10-1 to TRBJ2-1; TRBD2 matches at 14 bases. The CDR3 sequence is 16 residues long. Germline-derived CDR1 and CDR2 are WNHNN and SYGVQD (reference sequence). V dropped 5 bases and J dropped 6; count of bases not matched to a gene: 6.

The CDR3 loop is CASRLAGGGDTQYF. In nucleotides, the CDR3 is TGTGCCAGCAGACTAGCGGGGGGGGGAGATACGCAGTATTTT. The chain couples TRBV6-6 to TRBJ2-3; 13 nucleotides align to TRBD2. The CDR3 loop spans 14 amino acids. From germline, CDR1 is MNHNY and CDR2 SVGAGI (reference sequence). Unmatched junction bases numbered 2, after V lost 6 bases and J lost 5 bases.

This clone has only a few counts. CDR3 residues: CATKPGGGGNNYGYTF. The CDR3 coding sequence is TGTGCCACAAAACCAGGGGGCGGCGGGAATAACTATGGCTACACCTTC. The chain couples TRBV2 to TRBJ1-2; 8 nucleotides match TRBD1. The CDR3 is 16 residues long. The ends lost 10 bases at V and 1 base at J; junction bases unmatched: 14. CDR1 SNHLY and CDR2 FYNNEI come from the germline V gene.

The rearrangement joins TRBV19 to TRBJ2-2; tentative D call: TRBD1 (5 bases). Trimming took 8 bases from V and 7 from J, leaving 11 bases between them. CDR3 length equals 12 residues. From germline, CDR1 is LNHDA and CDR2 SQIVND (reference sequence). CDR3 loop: CASGHPVGELFF. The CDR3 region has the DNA TGTGCCAGTGGACACCCAGTCGGGGAGCTGTTTTTT.

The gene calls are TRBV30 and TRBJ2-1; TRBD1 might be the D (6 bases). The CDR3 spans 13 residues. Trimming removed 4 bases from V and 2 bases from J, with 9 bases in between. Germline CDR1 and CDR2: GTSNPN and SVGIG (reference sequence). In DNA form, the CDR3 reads TGTGCCTGGAACAGGGTTCCCTACAATGAGCAGTTCTTC. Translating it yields CAWNRVPYNEQFF.

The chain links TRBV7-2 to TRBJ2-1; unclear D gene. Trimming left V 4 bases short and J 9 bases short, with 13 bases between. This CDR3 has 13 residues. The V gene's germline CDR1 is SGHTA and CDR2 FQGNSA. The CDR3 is CASSSSGFGEQFF. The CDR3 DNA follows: TGTGCCAGCAGCTCCTCCGGGTTCGGTGAGCAGTTCTTC.

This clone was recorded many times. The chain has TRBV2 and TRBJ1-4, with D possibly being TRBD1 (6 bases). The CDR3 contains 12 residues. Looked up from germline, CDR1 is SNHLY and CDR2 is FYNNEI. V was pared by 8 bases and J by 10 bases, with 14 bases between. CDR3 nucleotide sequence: TGTGCCAGCCCCACCCCCAGGGGAAAACTGTTTTTT. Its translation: CASPTPRGKLFF.

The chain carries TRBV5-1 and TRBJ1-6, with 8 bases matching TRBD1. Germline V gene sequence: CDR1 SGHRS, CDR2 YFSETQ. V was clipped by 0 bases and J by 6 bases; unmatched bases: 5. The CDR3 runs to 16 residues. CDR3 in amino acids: CASSLVGQGSNSPLHF. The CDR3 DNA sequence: TGCGCCAGCAGCTTGGTCGGACAGGGAAGTAATTCACCCCTCCACTTT.

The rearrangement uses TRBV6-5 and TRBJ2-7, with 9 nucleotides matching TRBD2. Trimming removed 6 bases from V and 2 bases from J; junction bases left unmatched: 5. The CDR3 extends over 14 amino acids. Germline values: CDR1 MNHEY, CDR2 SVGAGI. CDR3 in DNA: TGTGCCAGCAGGCCACGACTAGCGGCCTACGAGCAGTACTTC. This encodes CASRPRLAAYEQYF.

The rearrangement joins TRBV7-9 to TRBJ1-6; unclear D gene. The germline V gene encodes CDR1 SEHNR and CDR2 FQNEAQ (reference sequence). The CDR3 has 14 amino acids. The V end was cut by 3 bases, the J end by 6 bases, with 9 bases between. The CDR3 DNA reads TGTGCCAGCAGCTTGGCGGTATCTAATTCACCCCTCCACTTT. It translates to CASSLAVSNSPLHF.

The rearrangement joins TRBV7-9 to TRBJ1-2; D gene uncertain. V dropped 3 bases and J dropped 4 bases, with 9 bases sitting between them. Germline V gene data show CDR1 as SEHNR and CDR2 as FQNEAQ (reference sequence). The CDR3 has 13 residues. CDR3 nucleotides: TGTGCCAGCAGCTTCCCGCAGATCTATGGCTACACCTTC. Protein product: CASSFPQIYGYTF.

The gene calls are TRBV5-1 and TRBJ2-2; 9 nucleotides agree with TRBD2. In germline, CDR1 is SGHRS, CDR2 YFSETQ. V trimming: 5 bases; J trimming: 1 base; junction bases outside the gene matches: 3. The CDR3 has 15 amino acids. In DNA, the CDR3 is TGCGCCAGCAGGCGACTAGCGGTGAACACCGGGGAGCTGTTTTTT. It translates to CASRRLAVNTGELFF.

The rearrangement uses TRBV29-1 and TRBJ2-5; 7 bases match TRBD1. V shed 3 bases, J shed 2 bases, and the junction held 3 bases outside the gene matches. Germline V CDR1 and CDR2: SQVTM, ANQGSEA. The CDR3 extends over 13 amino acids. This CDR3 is CSVDGTAQETQYF. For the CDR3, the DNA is TGCAGCGTTGACGGGACAGCTCAAGAGACCCAGTACTTC.

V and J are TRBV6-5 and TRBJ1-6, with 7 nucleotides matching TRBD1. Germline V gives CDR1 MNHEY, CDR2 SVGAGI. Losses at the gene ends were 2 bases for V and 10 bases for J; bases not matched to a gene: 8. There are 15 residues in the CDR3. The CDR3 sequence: CASSYRETGYSPLHF. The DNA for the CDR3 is TGTGCCAGCAGTTACAGAGAGACAGGGTACTCACCCCTCCACTTT.